The present T cell receptor beta chain was sequenced within a study of identical twins. From the 5' RACE reads, TCRdb called clonotypes with MiXCR, one entry per CDR3 protein. The table records under 900,000 distinct CDR3 sequences, 9% to 15% of them present only once. Regarding the study as a whole: The conclusions drew on cross-sectional statistical analysis instead of tracking the same donors.

As concerns this clonotype: Its matching antigen is unknown.

The data also belong to a second study, concerning yellow fever vaccine responses in identical twins.

The receptor's source is a woman aged 18-29 years in good health. Sequencing was performed on PBMCs.

This CDR3 reads CASSDLGDRGNGYTF. In DNA form, the CDR3 reads TGTGCCAGCAGTGACCTTGGGGACAGGGGCAATGGCTACACCTTC. This chain connects TRBV25-1 to TRBJ1-2; the match to TRBD1 covers 10 bases. The V segment lost 3 bases and the J segment 6 bases; nucleotides outside the gene matches: 7. The CDR3 loop spans 15 amino acids. Germline V gives CDR1 MGHDK, CDR2 SYGVNS.